Included here is one T cell receptor beta chain sequence, with context. What it binds is unknown. One end of the junction varies from germline; a read error may be responsible. This entry is derived from a study of tumor and adjacent non-tumor tissue in lung cancer. The template was RNA from unsorted bulk tissue. A modified ARM-PCR protocol with three rounds of nested PCR amplified TCRbeta. TCRdb re-derived calls from the multiplex PCR reads in MiXCR, one entry per CDR3 protein. The table shows 70,000 or so distinct CDR3 sequences, with roughly 60% occurring only once. Study-wide results and limits: Normal lung showed higher cumulative top 100 clone frequency than tumor.

The source material was lung tumor tissue. This TCR was recovered from a man aged 45-65 years with non-small cell lung cancer.

The CDR3 sequence: CASCLIQGSTDTQYF. CDR3 nucleotide sequence: TGTGCCAGCTGTTTAATTCAAGGGAGCACTGATACGCAGTATTTT. This sequence joins TRBV28 and TRBJ2-3; possible D gene TRBD2, 5 bases. There are 15 residues in the CDR3. Germline lookup yields CDR1 MDHEN and CDR2 SYDVKM.